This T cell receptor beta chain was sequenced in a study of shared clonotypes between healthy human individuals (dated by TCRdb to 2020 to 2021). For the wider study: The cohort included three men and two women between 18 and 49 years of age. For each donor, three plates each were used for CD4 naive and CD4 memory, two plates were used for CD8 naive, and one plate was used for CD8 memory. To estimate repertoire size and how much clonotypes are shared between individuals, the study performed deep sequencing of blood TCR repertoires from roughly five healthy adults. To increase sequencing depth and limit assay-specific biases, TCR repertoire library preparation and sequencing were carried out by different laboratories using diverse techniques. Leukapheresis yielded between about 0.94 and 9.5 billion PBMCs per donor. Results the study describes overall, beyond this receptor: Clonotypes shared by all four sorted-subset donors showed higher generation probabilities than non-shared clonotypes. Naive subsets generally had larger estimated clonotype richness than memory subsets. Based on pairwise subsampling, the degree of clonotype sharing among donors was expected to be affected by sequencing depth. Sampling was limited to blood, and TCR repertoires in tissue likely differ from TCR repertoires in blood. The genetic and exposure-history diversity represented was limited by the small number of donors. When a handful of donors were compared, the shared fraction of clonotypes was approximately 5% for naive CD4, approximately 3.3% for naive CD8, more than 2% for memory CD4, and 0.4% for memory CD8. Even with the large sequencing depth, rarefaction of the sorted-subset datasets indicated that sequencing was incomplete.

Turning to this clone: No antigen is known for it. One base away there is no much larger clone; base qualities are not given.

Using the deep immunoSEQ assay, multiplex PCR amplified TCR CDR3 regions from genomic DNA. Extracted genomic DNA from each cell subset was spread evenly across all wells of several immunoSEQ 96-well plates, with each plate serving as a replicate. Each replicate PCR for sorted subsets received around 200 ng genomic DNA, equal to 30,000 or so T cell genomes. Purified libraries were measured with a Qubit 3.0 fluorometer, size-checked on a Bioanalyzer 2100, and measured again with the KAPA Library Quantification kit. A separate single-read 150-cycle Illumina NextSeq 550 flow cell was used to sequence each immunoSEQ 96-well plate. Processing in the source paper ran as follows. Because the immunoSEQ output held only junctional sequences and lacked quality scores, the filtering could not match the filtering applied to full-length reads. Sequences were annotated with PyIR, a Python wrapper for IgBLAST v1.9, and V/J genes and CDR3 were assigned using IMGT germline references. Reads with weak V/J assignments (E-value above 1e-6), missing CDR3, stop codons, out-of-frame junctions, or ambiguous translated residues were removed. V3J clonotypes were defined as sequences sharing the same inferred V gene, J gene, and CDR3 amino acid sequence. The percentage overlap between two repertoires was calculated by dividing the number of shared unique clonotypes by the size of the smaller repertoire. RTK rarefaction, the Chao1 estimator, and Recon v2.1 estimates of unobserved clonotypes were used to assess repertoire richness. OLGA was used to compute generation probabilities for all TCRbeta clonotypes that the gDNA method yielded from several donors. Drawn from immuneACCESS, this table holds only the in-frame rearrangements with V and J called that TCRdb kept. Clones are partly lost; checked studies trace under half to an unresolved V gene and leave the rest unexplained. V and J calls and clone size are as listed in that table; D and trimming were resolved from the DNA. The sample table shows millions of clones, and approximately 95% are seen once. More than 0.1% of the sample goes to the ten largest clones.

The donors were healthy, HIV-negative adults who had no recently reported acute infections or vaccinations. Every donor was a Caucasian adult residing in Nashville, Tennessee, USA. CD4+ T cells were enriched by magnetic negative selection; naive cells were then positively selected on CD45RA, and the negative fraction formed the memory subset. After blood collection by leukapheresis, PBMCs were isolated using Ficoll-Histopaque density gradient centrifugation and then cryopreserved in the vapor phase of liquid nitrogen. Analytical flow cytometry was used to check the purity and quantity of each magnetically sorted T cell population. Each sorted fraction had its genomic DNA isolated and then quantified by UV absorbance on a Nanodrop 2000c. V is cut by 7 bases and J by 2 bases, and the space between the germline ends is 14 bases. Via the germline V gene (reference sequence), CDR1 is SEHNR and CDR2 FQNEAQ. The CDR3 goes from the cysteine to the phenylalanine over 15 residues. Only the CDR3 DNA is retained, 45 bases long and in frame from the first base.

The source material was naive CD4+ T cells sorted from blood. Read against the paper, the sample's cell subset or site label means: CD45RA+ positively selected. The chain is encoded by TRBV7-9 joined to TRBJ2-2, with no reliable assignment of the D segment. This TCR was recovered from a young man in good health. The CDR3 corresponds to CASIPWGINTGELFF. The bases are TGTGCCAGCATCCCCTGGGGTATTAACACCGGGGAGCTGTTTTTT. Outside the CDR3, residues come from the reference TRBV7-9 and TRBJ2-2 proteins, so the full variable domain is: DTGVSQNPRHKITKRGQNVTFRCDPISEHNRLYWYRQTLGQGPEFLTYFQNEAQLEKSRLLSDRFSAERPKGSFSTLEIQRTEQGDSAMYLCASIPWGINTGELFFGEGSRLTVL.